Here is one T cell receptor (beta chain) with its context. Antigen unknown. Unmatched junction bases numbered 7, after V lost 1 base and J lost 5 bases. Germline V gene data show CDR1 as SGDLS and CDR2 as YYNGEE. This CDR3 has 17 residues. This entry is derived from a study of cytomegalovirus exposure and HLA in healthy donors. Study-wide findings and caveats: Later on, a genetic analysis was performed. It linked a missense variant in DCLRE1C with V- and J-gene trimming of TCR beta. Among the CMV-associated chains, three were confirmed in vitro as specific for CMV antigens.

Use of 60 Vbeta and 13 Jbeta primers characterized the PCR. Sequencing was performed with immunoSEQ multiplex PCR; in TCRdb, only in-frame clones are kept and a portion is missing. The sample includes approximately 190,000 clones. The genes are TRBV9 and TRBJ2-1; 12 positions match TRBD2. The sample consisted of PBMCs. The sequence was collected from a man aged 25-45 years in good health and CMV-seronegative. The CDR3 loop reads CASSVSPGLAGHNEQFF. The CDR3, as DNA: TGTGCCAGCAGCGTATCGCCCGGACTAGCGGGACACAATGAGCAGTTCTTC.